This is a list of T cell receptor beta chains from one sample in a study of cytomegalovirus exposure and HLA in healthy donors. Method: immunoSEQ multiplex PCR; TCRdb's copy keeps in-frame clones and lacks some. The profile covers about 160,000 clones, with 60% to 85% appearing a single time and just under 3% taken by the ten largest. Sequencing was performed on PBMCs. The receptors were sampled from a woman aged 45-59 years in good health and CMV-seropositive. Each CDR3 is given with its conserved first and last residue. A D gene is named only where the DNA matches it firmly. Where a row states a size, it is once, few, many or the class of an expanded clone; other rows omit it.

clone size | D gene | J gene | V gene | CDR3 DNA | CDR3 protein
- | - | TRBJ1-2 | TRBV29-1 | TGCAGCGTTGAAGATTTGGCTCCTGGCTACACCTTC | CSVEDLAPGYTF
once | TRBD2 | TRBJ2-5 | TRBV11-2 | TGTGCCAGCAGCTTAGGGGCTAGCGGGGGGGCCAGAGAGACCCAGTACTTC | CASSLGASGGARETQYF
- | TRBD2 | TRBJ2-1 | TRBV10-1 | TGCGCCAGCAGTGAGTCGAAACTAGCGGGGTTGGGTGAGCAGTTCTTC | CASSESKLAGLGEQFF
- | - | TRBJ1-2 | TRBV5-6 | TGTGCCAGCAGCTTACGGACACCGACCTATGGCTACACCTTC | CASSLRTPTYGYTF
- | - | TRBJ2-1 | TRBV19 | TGTGCCAGTACCAGGGGACGGACTAGCTCCTACAATGAGCAGTTCTTC | CASTRGRTSSYNEQFF
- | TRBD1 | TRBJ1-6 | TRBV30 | TGTGCCTGCAGTAGAGGGACAGGGGGTCTCGAGCCCCTCCACTTT | CACSRGTGGLEPLHF
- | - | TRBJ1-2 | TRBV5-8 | TGTGCCAGCAGCTCGGGACAAGACTATGGCTACACCTTC | CASSSGQDYGYTF
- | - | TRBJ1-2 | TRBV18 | TGTGCCAGCTCACAGGGGGAGAACTATGGCTACACCTTC | CASSQGENYGYTF
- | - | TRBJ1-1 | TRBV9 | TGTGCCAGCAGCCCCTGGGGCGAGGTCGGAACTGAAGCTTTCTTT | CASSPWGEVGTEAFF
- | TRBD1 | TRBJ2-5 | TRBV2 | TGTGCCAGCAGGGACCGGGACAGACCTGGGGAGACCCAGTACTTC | CASRDRDRPGETQYF
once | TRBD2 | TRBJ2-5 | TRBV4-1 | TGCGCCAGCAGCCAAGAAGGAGCGGGGGGGGAGACCCAGTACTTC | CASSQEGAGGETQYF
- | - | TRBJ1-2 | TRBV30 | TGTGCCTGGAGTGTACAGCCGCCGTATGGCTACACCTTC | CAWSVQPPYGYTF
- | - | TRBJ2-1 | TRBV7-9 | TGTGCCAGCAGCCCCCCGAACAGGTACAATGAGCAGTTCTTC | CASSPPNRYNEQFF
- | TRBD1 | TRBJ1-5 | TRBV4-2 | TGTGCCAGCAGCCCTGGACAGGGGCGGAATCAGCCCCAGCATTTT | CASSPGQGRNQPQHF
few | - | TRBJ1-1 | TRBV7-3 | TGTGCCAGCAGCTTAACGTTAAACACTGAAGCTTTCTTT | CASSLTLNTEAFF
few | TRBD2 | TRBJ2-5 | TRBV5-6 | TGTGCCAGCAGCTTGAAGCCCAGCGGGGGGGCCCTTGAGACCCAGTACTTC | CASSLKPSGGALETQYF
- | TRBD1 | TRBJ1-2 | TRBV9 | TGTGCCAGCAGCGTAGCTAGGGACAGGGTTGACTATGGCTACACCTTC | CASSVARDRVDYGYTF
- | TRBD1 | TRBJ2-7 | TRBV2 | TGTGCCAGCAACTTGGGACAGGTTAGCCACGAGCAGTACTTC | CASNLGQVSHEQYF
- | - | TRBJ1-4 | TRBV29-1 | TGCAGCGGGCTGGACAGAACTAATGAAAAACTGTTTTTT | CSGLDRTNEKLFF
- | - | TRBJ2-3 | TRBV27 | TGTGCCAGCAGTTATCGGGGGGCGTACACAGATACGCAGTATTTT | CASSYRGAYTDTQYF
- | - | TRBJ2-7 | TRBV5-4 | TGTGCCAGCAGCAGCCGGGGTGCAACCTACGAGCAGTACTTC | CASSSRGATYEQYF
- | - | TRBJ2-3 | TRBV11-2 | TGTGCCAGCAGCTTAGATCTCGGCACAGATACGCAGTATTTT | CASSLDLGTDTQYF
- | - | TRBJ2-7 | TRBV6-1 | TGTGCCAGCAGTGAAGGGACACAAATTTACGAGCAGTACTTC | CASSEGTQIYEQYF
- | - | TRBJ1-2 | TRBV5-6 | TGTGCCAGCAGCGTAGACAGGCAAATTAACTATGGCTACACCTTC | CASSVDRQINYGYTF
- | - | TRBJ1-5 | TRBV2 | TGTGCCAGCAGTGGACAGGTTAGCAATCAGCCCCAGCATTTT | CASSGQVSNQPQHF
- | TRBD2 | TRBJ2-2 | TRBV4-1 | TGCGCCAGCAGCCCGTCCCTAGCGGGGGGGACCGGGGAGCTGTTTTTT | CASSPSLAGGTGELFF
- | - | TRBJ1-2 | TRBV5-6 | TGTGCCAGCAGCTTGGGTTGGACAACGGAGAACTATGGCTACACCTTC | CASSLGWTTENYGYTF
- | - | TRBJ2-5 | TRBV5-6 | TGTGCCAGCAGCTTCCAGGGTCTTGGGCAAGAGACCCAGTACTTC | CASSFQGLGQETQYF
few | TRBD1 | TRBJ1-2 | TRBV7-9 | TGTGCCAGCAGCTTAGCCAGACAGGGGGCCGGGGGCTACACCTTC | CASSLARQGAGGYTF
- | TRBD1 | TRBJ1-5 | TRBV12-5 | TGTGCTAGCGGGACAGGGTATTTTAATCAGCCCCAGCATTTT | CASGTGYFNQPQHF
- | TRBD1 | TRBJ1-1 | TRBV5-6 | TGTGCCAGCAGCCCTCCCGGGACAGGTGAAGCTTTCTTT | CASSPPGTGEAFF
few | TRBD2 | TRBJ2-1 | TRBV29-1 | TGCAGCGTTGAACCGCGGGGGGCCGGTGGGAACAATGAGCAGTTCTTC | CSVEPRGAGGNNEQFF
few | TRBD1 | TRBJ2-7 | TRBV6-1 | TGTGCCAGCAGTGATTCCGGGACAGCCGACTCCTACGAGCAGTACTTC | CASSDSGTADSYEQYF
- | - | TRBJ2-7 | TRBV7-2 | TGTGCCAGCAGCTTAGTAGGGGATCTCTCTGAAGTGTCCTACGAGCAGTACTTC | CASSLVGDLSEVSYEQYF